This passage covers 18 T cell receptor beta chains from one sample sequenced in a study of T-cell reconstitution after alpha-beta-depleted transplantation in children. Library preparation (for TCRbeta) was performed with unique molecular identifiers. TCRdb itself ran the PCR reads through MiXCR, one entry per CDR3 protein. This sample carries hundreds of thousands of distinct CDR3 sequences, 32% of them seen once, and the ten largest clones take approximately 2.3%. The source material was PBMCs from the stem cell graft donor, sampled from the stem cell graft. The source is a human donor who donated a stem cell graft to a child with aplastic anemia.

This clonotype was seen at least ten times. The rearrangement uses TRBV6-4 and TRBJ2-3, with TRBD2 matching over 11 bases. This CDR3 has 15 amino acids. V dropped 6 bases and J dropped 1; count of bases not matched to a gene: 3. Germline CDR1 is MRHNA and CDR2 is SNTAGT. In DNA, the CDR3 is TGTGCCAGCAGCCAGACTAGCGGGGGCACAGATACGCAGTATTTT. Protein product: CASSQTSGGTDTQYF.

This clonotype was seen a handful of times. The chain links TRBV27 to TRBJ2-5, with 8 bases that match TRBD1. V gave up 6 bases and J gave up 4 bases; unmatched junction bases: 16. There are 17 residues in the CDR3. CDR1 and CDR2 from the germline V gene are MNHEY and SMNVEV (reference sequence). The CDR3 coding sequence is TGTGCCAGCAGCCTGACAGGGGCGATTCAAGGCCGAGAGACCCAGTACTTC. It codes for CASSLTGAIQGRETQYF.

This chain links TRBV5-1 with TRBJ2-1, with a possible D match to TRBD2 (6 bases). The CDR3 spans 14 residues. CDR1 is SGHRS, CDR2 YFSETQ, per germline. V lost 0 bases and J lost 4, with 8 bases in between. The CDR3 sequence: CASSLELAYNEQFF. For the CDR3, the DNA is TGCGCCAGCAGCTTGGAACTAGCATACAATGAGCAGTTCTTC.

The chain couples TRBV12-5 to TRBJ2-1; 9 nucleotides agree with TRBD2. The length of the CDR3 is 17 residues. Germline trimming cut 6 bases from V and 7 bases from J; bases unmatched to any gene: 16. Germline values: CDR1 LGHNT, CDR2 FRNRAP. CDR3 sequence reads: CASGSAIAGALWNEQFF. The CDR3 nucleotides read TGTGCTAGTGGGTCTGCCATAGCGGGAGCTTTATGGAATGAGCAGTTCTTC.

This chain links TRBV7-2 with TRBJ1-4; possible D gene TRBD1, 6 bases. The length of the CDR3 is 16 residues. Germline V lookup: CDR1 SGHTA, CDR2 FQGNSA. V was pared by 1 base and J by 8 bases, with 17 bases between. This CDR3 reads CASSLGGGSRWEKLFF. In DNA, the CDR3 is TGTGCCAGCAGCTTAGGGGGGGGCTCTAGGTGGGAAAAACTGTTTTTT.

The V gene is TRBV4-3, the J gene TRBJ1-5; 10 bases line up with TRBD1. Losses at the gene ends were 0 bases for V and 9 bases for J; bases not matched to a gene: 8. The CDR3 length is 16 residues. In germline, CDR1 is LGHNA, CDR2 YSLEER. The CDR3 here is CASSQDLGQGFRPQHF. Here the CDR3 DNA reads TGCGCCAGCAGCCAAGATCTGGGACAGGGGTTTCGGCCCCAGCATTTT.

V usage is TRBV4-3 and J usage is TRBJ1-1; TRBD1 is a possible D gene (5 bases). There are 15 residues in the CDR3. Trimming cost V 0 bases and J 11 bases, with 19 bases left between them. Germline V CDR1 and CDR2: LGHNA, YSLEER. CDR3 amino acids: CASSQDLRPVEGAFF. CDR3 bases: TGCGCCAGCAGCCAAGATCTTCGACCAGTTGAGGGGGCTTTCTTT.

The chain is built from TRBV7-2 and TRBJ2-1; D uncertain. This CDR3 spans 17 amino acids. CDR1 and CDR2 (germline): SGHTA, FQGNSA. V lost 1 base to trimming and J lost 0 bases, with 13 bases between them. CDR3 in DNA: TGTGCCAGCAGCTTAGTCCCAGGCGGAAGCTCCTACAATGAGCAGTTCTTC. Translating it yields CASSLVPGGSSYNEQFF.

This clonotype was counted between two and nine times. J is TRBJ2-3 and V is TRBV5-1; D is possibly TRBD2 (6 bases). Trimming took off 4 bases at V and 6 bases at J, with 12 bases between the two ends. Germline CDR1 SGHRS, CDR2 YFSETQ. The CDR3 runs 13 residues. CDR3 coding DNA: TGCGCCAGCAGCCCCGGAGGAGGGGATACGCAGTATTTT. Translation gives CASSPGGGDTQYF.

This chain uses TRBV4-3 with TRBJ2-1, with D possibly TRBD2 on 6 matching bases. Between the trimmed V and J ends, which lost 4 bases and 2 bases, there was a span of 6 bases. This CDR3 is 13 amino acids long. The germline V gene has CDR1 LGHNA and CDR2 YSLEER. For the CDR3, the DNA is TGCGCCAGCAGCCGGGGGGCCTACAATGAGCAGTTCTTC. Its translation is CASSRGAYNEQFF.

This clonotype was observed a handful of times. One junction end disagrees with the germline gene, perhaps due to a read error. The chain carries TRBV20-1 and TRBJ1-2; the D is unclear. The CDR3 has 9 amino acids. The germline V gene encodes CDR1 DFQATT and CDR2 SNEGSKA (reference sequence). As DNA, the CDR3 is TGCAGTGCTAATTATGGCTACACCTTC. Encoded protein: CSANYGYTF.

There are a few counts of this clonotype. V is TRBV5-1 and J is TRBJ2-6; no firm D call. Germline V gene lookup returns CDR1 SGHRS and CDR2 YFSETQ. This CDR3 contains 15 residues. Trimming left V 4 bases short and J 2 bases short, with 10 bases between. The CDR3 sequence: CASSTRDAGANVLTF. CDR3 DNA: TGCGCCAGCAGCACAAGGGATGCTGGGGCCAACGTCCTGACTTTC.

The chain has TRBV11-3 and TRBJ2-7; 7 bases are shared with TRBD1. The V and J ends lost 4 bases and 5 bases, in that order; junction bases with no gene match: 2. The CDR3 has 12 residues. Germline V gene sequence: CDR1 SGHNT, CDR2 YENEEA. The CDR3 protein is CASSSDRDEQYF. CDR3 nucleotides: TGTGCCAGCAGCTCCGACAGGGACGAGCAGTACTTC.

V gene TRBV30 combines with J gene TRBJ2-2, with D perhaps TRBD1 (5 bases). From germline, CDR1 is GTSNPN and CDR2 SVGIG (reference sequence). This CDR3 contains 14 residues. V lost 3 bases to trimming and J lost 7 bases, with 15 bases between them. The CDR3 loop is CAWRRGPVGGELFF. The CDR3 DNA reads TGTGCCTGGAGAAGGGGTCCGGTCGGCGGGGAGCTGTTTTTT.

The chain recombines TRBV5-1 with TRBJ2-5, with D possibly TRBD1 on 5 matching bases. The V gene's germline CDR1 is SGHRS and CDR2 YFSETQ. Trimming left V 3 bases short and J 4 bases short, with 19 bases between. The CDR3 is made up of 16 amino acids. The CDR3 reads CASSSSLSAQGETQYF. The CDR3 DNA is TGCGCCAGCAGCTCCTCCCTCAGCGCCCAGGGAGAGACCCAGTACTTC. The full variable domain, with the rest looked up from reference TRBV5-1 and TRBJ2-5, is KAGVTQTPRYLIKTRGQQVTLSCSPISGHRSVSWYQQTPGQGLQFLFEYFSETQRNKGNFPGRFSGRQFSNSRSEMNVSTLELGDSALYLCASSSSLSAQGETQYFGPGTRLLVL.

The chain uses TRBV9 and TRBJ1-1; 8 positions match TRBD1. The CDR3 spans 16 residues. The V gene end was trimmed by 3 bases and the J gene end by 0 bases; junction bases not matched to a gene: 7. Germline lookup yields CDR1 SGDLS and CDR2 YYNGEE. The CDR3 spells CASSAGQALMNTEAFF. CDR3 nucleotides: TGTGCCAGCAGCGCGGGACAGGCACTTATGAACACTGAAGCTTTCTTT.

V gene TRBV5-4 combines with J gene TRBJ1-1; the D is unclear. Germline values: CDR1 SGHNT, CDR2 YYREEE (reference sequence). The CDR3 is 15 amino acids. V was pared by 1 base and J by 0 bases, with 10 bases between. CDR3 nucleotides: TGTGCCAGCAGCTTGTATAGGAGCTTGAACACTGAAGCTTTCTTT. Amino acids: CASSLYRSLNTEAFF.

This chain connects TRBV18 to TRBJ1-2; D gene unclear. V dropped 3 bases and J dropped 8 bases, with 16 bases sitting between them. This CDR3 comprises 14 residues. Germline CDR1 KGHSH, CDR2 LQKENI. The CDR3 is CASSPTPDARGYTF. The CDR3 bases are TGTGCCAGCTCACCCACTCCCGATGCAAGGGGCTACACCTTC. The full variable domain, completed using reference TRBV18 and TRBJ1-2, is NAGVMQNPRHLVRRRGQEARLRCSPMKGHSHVYWYRQLPEEGLKFMVYLQKENIIDESGMPKERFSAEFPKEGPSILRIQQVVRGDSAAYFCASSPTPDARGYTFGSGTRLTVV.